This TCR beta chain was retrieved from a study of T cell repertoires in cytomegalovirus infection. This clonotype was seen a few times. TCRdb called the reads again in MiXCR, with one record for every CDR3 protein. Of roughly 300,000 distinct CDR3 sequences in the sample, more than 8% were seen once. CDR1 is ENHRY, CDR2 SYGVKD, per germline. This CDR3 has 14 amino acids. V was pared by 3 bases and J by 10 bases, with 13 bases between. The sequence derives from a human donor in good health (CMV status not recorded). Some clones in this sample may be carry-over from other donors' samples. The rearrangement uses TRBV10-3 and TRBJ1-6; TRBD1 is a possible D gene (6 bases). Sample: PBMCs. In DNA, the CDR3 is TGTGCCATCAGTGACAGGGGAGGAGGATCACCCCTCCACTTT. It specifies CAISDRGGGSPLHF.